Here is one T cell receptor beta chain with its context. Its antigen remains unknown. The data originate from a study of CD8 T cells in ankylosing spondylitis. Study-level findings and limits: Matched ankylosing spondylitis synovial fluid reportedly contained a significantly enriched population of disease-linked clones. Within ankylosing spondylitis blood, a TCR beta motif made up of seven or eight highly homologous variants appeared to be characteristic.

Preparation of TCR beta libraries was done by quantitative 5'-RACE with molecular barcodes. TCRdb ran MiXCR on the 5' RACE reads and lists one entry per CDR3 protein. The table shows around 280,000 distinct CDR3 sequences, with around 19% occurring only once. The V and J ends lost 6 bases and 11 bases, in that order; junction bases with no gene match: 17. CDR1 is DFQATT, CDR2 SNEGSKA, per germline (reference sequence). CDR3 length equals 16 residues. This receptor was taken from a male donor with ankylosing spondylitis or in good health (not recorded which). J is TRBJ2-5 and V is TRBV20-1; TRBD2 matches at 14 bases. Sample: blood, either unsorted or a sorted T cell fraction (not recorded which). CDR3 loop: CSARPGTSGGSYTQYF. The CDR3 bases are TGCAGTGCCAGACCCGGGACTAGCGGGGGCTCTTATACTCAGTACTTC.